Listed below are T cell receptor beta chains from one sample, sequenced in a study of response to subunit inactivated influenza vaccine. MiXCR was run by TCRdb on the RT-PCR reads, yielding one entry per CDR3 protein. The sample has more than 550,000 distinct CDR3 sequences; around 11% are singletons. The material was PBMCs from blood, obtained on the day of vaccination. These receptors were collected from a man aged 50 or older who received an inactivated influenza vaccine. The CDR3 runs from the conserved cysteine through the conserved F or W. The D gene is left open where the match is weak. Clone size is given for some rows only: seen once, a few or many times, or a class if the clone is expanded.

j_call	v_call	d_call	clone_size	cdr3_nt	cdr3_aa
TRBJ2-1	TRBV27	-	-	TGTGCCAGCACCGCCTTGGACAATGAGCAGTTCTTC	CASTALDNEQFF
TRBJ2-4	TRBV20-1	TRBD2	few	TGCAGTGCTCAGTTAGCGGGAGAAGTCAAAAACATTCAGTACTTC	CSAQLAGEVKNIQYF
TRBJ2-2	TRBV29-1	TRBD1	many	TGCAGCGTTGGGGACAGGGCTTCGAACACCGGGGAGCTGTTTTTT	CSVGDRASNTGELFF
TRBJ1-3	TRBV25-1	-	few	TGTGCCAGCAGTGACAGGGGAGGTGGTGGAAACACCATATATTTT	CASSDRGGGGNTIYF
TRBJ2-7	TRBV2	-	-	TGTGCCAGCACGGAGCAAGCCCACGAGCAGTACTTC	CASTEQAHEQYF
TRBJ2-7	TRBV7-9	-	-	TGTGCCAGCAGCTTACAAGCGGCGCACGAGCAGTACTTC	CASSLQAAHEQYF
TRBJ2-3	TRBV28	TRBD1	-	TGTGCCAGCAGTTCCGGGACAGAGAGCACAGATACGCAGTATTTT	CASSSGTESTDTQYF
TRBJ2-3	TRBV20-1	-	few	TGCAGTGCAGACCCGAGGGCAGATACGCAGTATTTT	CSADPRADTQYF
TRBJ2-7	TRBV28	TRBD1	many	TGTGCCAGCAGTTTATCCGACAGGGGCTACGAGCAGTACTTC	CASSLSDRGYEQYF
TRBJ2-7	TRBV27	-	-	TGTGCCAGCAGTCCCCACAATAGGGTTAACCTCGCGGGGGAGCAGTACTTC	CASSPHNRVNLAGEQYF
TRBJ2-7	TRBV24-1	-	few	TGTGCCACCGCCCGGGACGGGAACTACGAGCAGTACTTC	CATARDGNYEQYF
TRBJ2-3	TRBV12-3/TRBV12-4	-	few	TGTGCCAGCAGTTCCCTCCTGGGGAATACGCAGTATTTT	CASSSLLGNTQYF
TRBJ2-2	TRBV29-1	TRBD2	-	TGCAGCGGGAACCTAGCGGGGGGAACCGGGGAGCTGTTTTTT	CSGNLAGGTGELFF
TRBJ2-7	TRBV4-3	-	-	TGCGCCAGCAGCCAAGATTGGGCAGGGGCCTACGAGCAGTACTTC	CASSQDWAGAYEQYF
TRBJ1-2	TRBV4-3	-	-	TGCGCCAGCAGCCACCCGATGACCGGCCCTAATGGCTACACCTTC	CASSHPMTGPNGYTF
TRBJ1-5	TRBV28	-	few	TGTGCCAGCAGTTTAGGGGGCCGCGACACCCAACCGCATTTT	CASSLGGRDTQPHF
TRBJ1-1	TRBV2	-	many	TGTGCCAGCAGTGTTGGACAGCCCATGAACACTGAAGCTTTCTTT	CASSVGQPMNTEAFF
TRBJ2-1	TRBV5-1	-	many	TGCGCCAGCAGCTACCAGGCGTCCTACAATGAGCAGTTCTTC	CASSYQASYNEQFF
TRBJ1-1	TRBV7-9	-	many	TGTGCCAGCAGCCTCGACAGTATGAACACTGAAGCTTTCTTT	CASSLDSMNTEAFF
TRBJ2-7	TRBV28	-	-	TGTGCCAGCAGTGCCCCAACCTACGAGCAGTACTTC	CASSAPTYEQYF
TRBJ2-3	TRBV5-1	-	many	TGCGCCAGCAGCTTGGATACAGGCACAGATACGCAGTATTTT	CASSLDTGTDTQYF
TRBJ2-1	TRBV6-1	TRBD2	-	TGTGCCAGCACCATAGCGGGAGGGCCAATCAATGAGCAGTTCTTC	CASTIAGGPINEQFF
TRBJ1-2	TRBV20-1	TRBD1	-	TGCAGTGCTAGAGCTACAGGGGCGCGGATGAGAGGCTACACCTTC	CSARATGARMRGYTF
TRBJ2-7	TRBV5-1	TRBD1	many	TGCGCCAGCAGCTTGGGCGCCGGGACAGGTGATTACGAGCAGTACTTC	CASSLGAGTGDYEQYF
TRBJ2-7	TRBV5-1	-	few	TGCGCCAGCAGCGCCCGGGACCCAGGGGACGAGCAGTACTTC	CASSARDPGDEQYF
TRBJ2-7	TRBV20-1	-	-	TGCAGTGCTAGAGATGTCGGGGGTAGTCAGGTCTACGAGCAGTACTTC	CSARDVGGSQVYEQYF
TRBJ1-2	TRBV4-3	-	-	TGCGCCAGCAGCCAGGGGTCGACGATAGCCTACAACGACGAGTCCTATGGCTACACCTTC	CASSQGSTIAYNDESYGYTF
TRBJ1-2	TRBV19	-	-	TGTGCCAGTAGTCCCCGGCAGGGAGGACACACCTTC	CASSPRQGGHTF
TRBJ1-2	TRBV6-5	-	-	TGTGCCAGCAGTTACGGAAGGGGACCGAAGAAGGATGGCTACACCTTC	CASSYGRGPKKDGYTF
TRBJ1-2	TRBV7-2	-	many	TGTGCCAGCAGCTTGAGTCAGGGGATATATGGCTACACCTTC	CASSLSQGIYGYTF
TRBJ2-5	TRBV10-3	TRBD2	once	TGTGCCATCAGCGAACTAGCGGGAGGGGAGACCCAGTACTTC	CAISELAGGETQYF
TRBJ2-5	TRBV7-2	TRBD1	few	TGTGCCAGCCAGATCAACAGGGGCCAAGAGACCCAGTACTTC	CASQINRGQETQYF
TRBJ1-1	TRBV7-9	-	few	TGTGCCAGCAGTTTTTATGAAGGGGAGAACACTGAAGCTTTCTTT	CASSFYEGENTEAFF
TRBJ2-2	TRBV20-1	-	many	TGCAGTGTTACCACCCCAGGGATCGCCGGGGAGCTGTTTTTT	CSVTTPGIAGELFF
TRBJ2-7	TRBV30	-	-	TGTGCCTGGAGTGATATGGGGGAGCAGTACTTC	CAWSDMGEQYF
TRBJ2-7	TRBV30	-	-	TGTGCCTGGAGTGCCCCCAGGATCCGCTCCTACGAGCAGTACTTC	CAWSAPRIRSYEQYF
TRBJ2-7	TRBV25-1	TRBD2	-	TGTGCCAGCAGTGATGGGACTAGCGGGTGGTACGAGCAGTACTTC	CASSDGTSGWYEQYF
TRBJ2-3	TRBV3-1	TRBD2	few	TGTGCCAGCAGCTCCCGGGACTTAAAAAGCGGGGTGTCAGATACGCAGTATTTT	CASSSRDLKSGVSDTQYF
TRBJ2-7	TRBV7-2	-	few	TGTGCCATCCGGGACGGGCCCTACGAGCAGTACTTC	CAIRDGPYEQYF
TRBJ2-1	TRBV5-6	TRBD2	many	TGTGCCAGCAGCTCATGGACTAGCGGGATGCAGTTCTTC	CASSSWTSGMQFF
TRBJ1-1	TRBV29-1	-	-	TGCAGCGTTGAAGTCCCCGGGGGCAACACTGAAGCTTTCTTT	CSVEVPGGNTEAFF
TRBJ2-5	TRBV20-1	-	-	TGCAGTGCTAGAGATCAAGCAGGAGAGACCCAGTACTTC	CSARDQAGETQYF
TRBJ2-1	TRBV20-1	TRBD1	-	TGCAGTGCTGTAACCGGGACAGGGACCTACAATGAGCAGTTCTTC	CSAVTGTGTYNEQFF
TRBJ2-5	TRBV5-1	-	few	TGCGCCAGCAGCTATAGGTCACAAGAGACCCAGTACTTC	CASSYRSQETQYF
TRBJ1-4	TRBV11-2	TRBD1	few	TGTGCCAGCAGCTGGTCAGGGGGCTATAATGAAAAACTGTTTTTT	CASSWSGGYNEKLFF
TRBJ1-5	TRBV6-5	TRBD1	-	TGTGCCAGCAGCTTACAAGGGGGCCGCAATCAGCCCCAGCATTTT	CASSLQGGRNQPQHF